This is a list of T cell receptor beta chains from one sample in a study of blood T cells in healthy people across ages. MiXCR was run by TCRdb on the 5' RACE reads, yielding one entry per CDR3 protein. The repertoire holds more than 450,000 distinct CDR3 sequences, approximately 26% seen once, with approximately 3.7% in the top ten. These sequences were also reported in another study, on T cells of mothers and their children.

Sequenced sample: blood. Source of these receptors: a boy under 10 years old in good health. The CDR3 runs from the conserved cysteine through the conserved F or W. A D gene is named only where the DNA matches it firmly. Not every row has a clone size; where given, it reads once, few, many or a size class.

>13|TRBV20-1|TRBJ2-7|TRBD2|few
CSARLGTKGIQYF
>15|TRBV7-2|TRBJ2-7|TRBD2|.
CASSPETSGTYEQYF
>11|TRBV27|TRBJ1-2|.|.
CASSGPGRITF
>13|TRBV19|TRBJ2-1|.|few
CASKGSSYNEQFF
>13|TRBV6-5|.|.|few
CASSYGRVYEQYF
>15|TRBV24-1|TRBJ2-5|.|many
CATSDGGQGQETQYF
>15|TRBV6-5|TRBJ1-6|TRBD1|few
CASSSRTGLVSPLHF
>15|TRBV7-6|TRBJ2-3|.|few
CASSLRRQYTDTQYF
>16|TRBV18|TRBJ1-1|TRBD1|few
CVSSPRTGVRNTEAFF
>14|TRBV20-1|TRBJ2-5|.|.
CSAREGGAQETQYF
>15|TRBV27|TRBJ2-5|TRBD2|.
CASSLLPSGRETQYF
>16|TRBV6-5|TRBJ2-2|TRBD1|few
CASSSPRTGGTGELFF
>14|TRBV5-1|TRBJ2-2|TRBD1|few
CASSTGQSTGELFF
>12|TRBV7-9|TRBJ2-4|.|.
CASSLALGIQYF
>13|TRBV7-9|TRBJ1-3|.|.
CASSLVGKTPIYF
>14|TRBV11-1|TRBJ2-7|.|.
CASSPRDTLYEQYF
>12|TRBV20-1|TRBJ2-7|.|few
CSARDRSYEQYF
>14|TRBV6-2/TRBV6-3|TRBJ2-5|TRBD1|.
CASSYGDRGETQYF
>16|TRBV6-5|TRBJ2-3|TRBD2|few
CASSHLGTRSTDTQYF
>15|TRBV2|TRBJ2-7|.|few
CASSAWYGRSYEQYF
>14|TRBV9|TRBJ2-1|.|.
CASSVRTSIHEQFF
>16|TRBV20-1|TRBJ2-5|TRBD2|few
CSATPRLAGRQETQYF
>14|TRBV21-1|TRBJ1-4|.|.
CAALLGQGDEKLFF
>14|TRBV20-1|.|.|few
CSARTRAQRETQYF
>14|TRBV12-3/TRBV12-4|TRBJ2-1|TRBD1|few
CASRQGVSYNEQFF
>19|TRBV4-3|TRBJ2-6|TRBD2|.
CASSQVRGTSASGANVLTF
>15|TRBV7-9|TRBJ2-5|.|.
CASSLSAGYQETQYF
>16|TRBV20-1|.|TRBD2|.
CSASPFKSGGYNEQFF
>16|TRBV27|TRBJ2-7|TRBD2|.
CASSLLLAGVFNEQYF
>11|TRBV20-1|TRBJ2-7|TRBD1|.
CSARTGNEQYF
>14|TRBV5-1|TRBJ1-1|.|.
CASSLKGQGTEAFF
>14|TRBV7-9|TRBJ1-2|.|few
CASSPQRPNYGYTF
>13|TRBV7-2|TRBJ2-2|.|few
CASTMQVPGELFF
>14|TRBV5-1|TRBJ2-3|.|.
CASSLNPGSDTQYF
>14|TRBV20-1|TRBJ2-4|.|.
CSATPNEAKNIQYF
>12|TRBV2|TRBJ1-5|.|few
CASRARNQPQHF
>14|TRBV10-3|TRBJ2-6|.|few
CAIRGVAGANVLTF
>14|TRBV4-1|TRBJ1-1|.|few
CASSQELGGGKAFF
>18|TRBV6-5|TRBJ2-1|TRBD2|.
CASSYSSYPGGPEYEQFF
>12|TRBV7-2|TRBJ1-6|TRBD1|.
CASGQGDSPLHF
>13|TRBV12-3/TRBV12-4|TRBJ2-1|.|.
CASSPGLLNEQFF
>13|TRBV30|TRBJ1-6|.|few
CAWSGSGGTPLHF
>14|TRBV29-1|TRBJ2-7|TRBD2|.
CSVEVGGGTYEQYF
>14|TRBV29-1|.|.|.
CSVEGLRVSGEQYF
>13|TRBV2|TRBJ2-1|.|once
CASSEIRKNEQFF
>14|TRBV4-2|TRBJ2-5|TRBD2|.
CASSPRGIQETQYF
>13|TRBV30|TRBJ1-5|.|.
CAWSVAWNQPQHF
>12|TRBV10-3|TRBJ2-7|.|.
CAISDQAYEQYF
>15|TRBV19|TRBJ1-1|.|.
CASSIVWESNTEAFF
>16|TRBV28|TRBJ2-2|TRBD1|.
CASSLRTGLNTGELFF
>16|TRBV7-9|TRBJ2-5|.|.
CASSSRGDPRSYEQCF